This T cell receptor (beta chain) originates from a study of identical twins. This CDR3 is 13 amino acids long. CDR1 is SGDLS and CDR2 is YYNGEE in the germline V gene. V shed 6 bases, J shed 2 bases, and the junction held 4 bases outside the gene matches. Study outcomes and limitations: For out-of-frame beta sequences, excess twin sharing was weaker. The same donors were not followed; conclusions instead depended on cross-sectional statistical analysis. Models underestimated TCR alpha sharing (out-of-frame) in monozygotic twins.

Unique molecular identifiers were in the cDNA, with template-switch universal primer binding. TCRdb used MiXCR to reprocess the 5' RACE reads, holding one entry per CDR3 protein. The data contain about 690,000 distinct CDR3 sequences, over 5% of them singletons. This clonotype was detected many times. Its antigen is not known. The J gene is TRBJ2-7, the V gene TRBV9, with 8 bases that match TRBD1. The origin of this receptor is a man between 18 and 29 years old in good health. Material: naive T cells sorted from blood. This chain's CDR3 is CASNPGGTYEQYF. The CDR3 bases are TGTGCCAGCAACCCAGGGGGCACCTACGAGCAGTACTTC.